This T cell receptor (beta chain) derives from a study of T cells in Graves' hyperthyroidism and ophthalmopathy. With V trimmed by 5 bases and J by 5 bases, 4 bases remained unmatched. The CDR3 runs to 14 residues. Germline CDR1 and CDR2: MNHEY and SMNVEV (reference sequence). Amplification of TCR beta CDR3 regions used RNA as the template. With the HTBI primer set, the TCR CDR3 went through a first round of RT-PCR. Each CDR3 protein gets one entry after TCRdb re-called the multiplex PCR reads with MiXCR. Of more than 600,000 distinct CDR3 sequences in the sample, roughly 15% were seen once. Diagnoses were made from clinical symptoms, serum measures (thyroxine and TRAb), thyroid ultrasound and orbital computed tomography.

Sequenced: blood. The receptor was derived from a man aged 18 to 29 with Graves' hyperthyroidism. The chain links TRBV27 to TRBJ1-5; 9 nucleotides line up with TRBD1. The CDR3 nucleotides read TGTGCCAGCAGTACAGGGGGCTCGCATCAGCCCCAGCATTTT. Amino acids: CASSTGGSHQPQHF.